The clone carrying this T cell receptor (beta chain) was counted ten times or more. Its cognate antigen is unknown. These data originate in a study of T cell repertoires in cytomegalovirus infection. Study-wide context: A matching HLA type, together with CMV infection, was signaled by public TCR beta signatures. Study results and limitations: Dominant in the ex vivo response were TCR beta clonotypes restricted by HLA-C and specific for CMV. Cumulative public TCR beta family frequency identified carriers of CMV plus the relevant HLA.

TCRdb ran MiXCR on the reads and lists one entry per CDR3 protein. The profile shows hundreds of thousands of distinct CDR3 sequences, about 5.9% of them singletons. The sequenced sample was PBMCs. The TCR comes from a human donor in good health (CMV status not recorded). Some clones in this sample may be carry-over from other donors' samples.

CDR3 sequence: CASSLGDRLEAFF. In nucleotides, the CDR3 is TGTGCCAGCAGCTTAGGGGACAGACTAGAAGCTTTCTTT. V is TRBV7-2 and J is TRBJ1-1; 7 bases fit TRBD1. From germline, CDR1 is SGHTA and CDR2 FQGNSA. Trimming at V came to 1 base and at J to 8 bases, leaving 4 bases not matched to a gene. The CDR3 extends over 13 amino acids.